A single sample is the source of the 28 T cell receptor beta chains below, sequenced in a study. Cells sorted as Tregs were CD4+, CD25+ and CD127-/low. Using its own MiXCR run on the 5' RACE reads, TCRdb lists one record per CDR3 protein. The table shows tens of thousands of distinct CDR3 sequences, with more than 25% occurring only once. Sequencing input: tumor-infiltrating Tregs sorted from the breast tumor. The origin of the receptors is a female donor with breast cancer.

On this clonotype: With a much larger clone just one base away, this may be a read error. The conserved final phenylalanine or tryptophan is absent from the CDR3, which likely points to a read error. Here the CDR3 DNA reads TGTGCCAGCAGCTTAAGGGGTAATGAGCAGTTCCTC. Its translation: CASSLRGNEQFL. This chain uses TRBV7-2 with TRBJ2-1; D is perhaps TRBD1 (5 bases). Trimming cost V 2 bases and J 7 bases, with 6 bases left between them. The length of the CDR3 is 12 residues. Germline loops: CDR1 SGHTA, CDR2 FQGNSA.

This clonotype was found many times. The J gene is TRBJ2-5, the V gene TRBV9, with D maybe TRBD2 (6 bases). From germline, CDR1 is SGDLS and CDR2 YYNGEE. The CDR3 has 16 amino acids. Trimming removed 3 bases from V and 1 base from J, with 16 bases in between. CDR3 DNA sequence: TGTGCCAGCAGCGGGCGGTTGGGGGGATCCCAAGAGACCCAGTACTTC. Translated, it gives CASSGRLGGSQETQYF.

This clonotype was seen at least ten times. J is TRBJ2-3 and V is TRBV11-3; possibly TRBD2 for D (6 bases). This CDR3 is built from 16 residues. Trimming took 5 bases from V and 2 from J, leaving 17 bases between them. The germline CDR1 and CDR2 sequences are SGHNT and YENEEA. The CDR3 region has the DNA TGTGCCAGCAGCCCCTCGGGAGCGGACCACACAGATACGCAGTATTTT. Translating gives CASSPSGADHTDTQYF.

This clonotype came up a few times. The chain is built from TRBV25-1 and TRBJ2-1; D not certain. Trimming shortened V by 3 bases and J by 10 bases, and 13 bases separated the two germline ends. The germline gives CDR1 MGHDK, CDR2 SYGVNS. This CDR3 has 13 residues. The CDR3 nucleotides are TGTGCCAGCAGTGATCAAGACAACGGGGAGCAGTTCTTC. This gives the protein CASSDQDNGEQFF.

At least ten counts were recorded for this clonotype. The chain employs TRBV12-3 or TRBV12-4 and TRBJ2-7; TRBD2 might be the D (5 bases). The CDR3 covers 14 residues. The V end was cut by 3 bases, the J end by 6 bases, with 15 bases between. CDR3: CASSFPPGFSEQYF. CDR3 DNA: TGTGCCAGCAGTTTCCCCCCGGGGTTCAGCGAGCAGTACTTC.

The chain is built from TRBV11-2 and TRBJ2-4, with 7 positions matching TRBD2. The J segment lost 7 bases and the V segment lost 8 bases, leaving 5 bases of the junction unmatched. The germline gives CDR1 SGHAT, CDR2 FQNNGV. CDR3 length equals 12 residues. The CDR3 loop is CASGRAGNIQYF. The CDR3 DNA reads as TGTGCCAGCGGGAGGGCTGGGAACATTCAGTACTTC.

This clonotype was recorded at least ten times. The V call is TRBV5-1, the J call TRBJ1-2, with D possibly being TRBD1 (5 bases). The CDR3 runs to 14 residues. Looked up from germline, CDR1 is SGHRS and CDR2 is YFSETQ. Trimming took off 5 bases at V and 2 bases at J, with 13 bases between the two ends. CDR3 nucleotides: TGCGCCAGCAGTAACGGCCGGGGGAACTATGGCTACACCTTC. It specifies CASSNGRGNYGYTF.

This clonotype has at least ten counts. This sequence joins TRBV5-1 and TRBJ1-3, with 7 bases lining up with TRBD1. The germline V gene has CDR1 SGHRS and CDR2 YFSETQ. This CDR3 has 17 residues. V lost 0 bases to trimming and J lost 1 base; unmatched junction nucleotides: 7. The CDR3 sequence is CASSLGSRDSSGNTIYF. CDR3 DNA sequence: TGCGCCAGCAGCTTGGGGTCCCGGGACAGTTCTGGAAACACCATATATTTT.

The table lists this clonotype with a few counts. The genes are TRBV4-2 and TRBJ1-2; D may be TRBD1 (6 bases). This CDR3 is 16 amino acids long. Germline lookup yields CDR1 LGHNA and CDR2 YNFKEQ. V lost 0 bases and J 0 bases, leaving 11 bases between the germline ends. The CDR3 DNA sequence: TGTGCCAGCAGCCAAGATCTCAGGACAGCTAACTATGGCTACACCTTC. It is translated as CASSQDLRTANYGYTF.

This sequence joins TRBV10-3 and TRBJ1-5; D gene ambiguous. This CDR3 spans 13 amino acids. The V end lost 3 bases, the J end lost 3 bases, and 6 bases lay between the germline ends. Looked up from germline, CDR1 is ENHRY and CDR2 is SYGVKD. The chain's CDR3 is CAISEIPNQPQHF. The CDR3 DNA reads as TGTGCCATCAGTGAAATACCCAATCAGCCCCAGCATTTT.

In its sample, this clonotype was seen a few times. The chain couples TRBV4-3 to TRBJ2-3, with D perhaps matching TRBD1 (6 bases). Germline-derived CDR1 and CDR2 are LGHNA and YSLEER. The CDR3 runs to 15 residues. Deletions cut 0 bases from V and 2 bases from J, with 9 bases between. In DNA form, the CDR3 reads TGCGCCAGCAGCCAAGATCAGGGGTACACAGATACGCAGTATTTT. Translated, it gives CASSQDQGYTDTQYF.

This clonotype occurred a few times. The chain combines TRBV20-1 with TRBJ2-2; D not certain. Trimming left V 0 bases short and J 8 bases short, with 13 bases between. Germline CDR1 reads DFQATT; CDR2 reads SNEGSKA (reference sequence). The CDR3 spans 14 residues. The CDR3 region has the DNA TGCAGTGCTAGAGAGAAACAAGGGATGGGGGAGCTGTTTTTT. Translating it yields CSAREKQGMGELFF.

This clonotype was picked up a small number of times. V gene TRBV2 combines with J gene TRBJ1-5, with TRBD1 as a possible D gene (6 bases). Trimming removed 8 bases at V and 7 bases at J, with 15 bases between. CDR3 length: 13 amino acids. Germline V lookup: CDR1 SNHLY, CDR2 FYNNEI. The CDR3 spells CASSREGGQPQHF. The CDR3 DNA sequence: TGTGCCAGCTCTCGGGAGGGGGGCCAGCCCCAGCATTTT. Based on the CDR3 plus reference TRBV2 and TRBJ1-5, the full variable domain is EPEVTQTPSHQVTQMGQEVILRCVPISNHLYFYWYRQILGQKVEFLVSFYNNEISEKSEIFDDQFSVERPDGSNFTLKIRSTKLEDSAMYFCASSREGGQPQHFGDGTRLSIL.

This chain joins TRBV20-1 and TRBJ2-2; 13 nucleotides agree with TRBD2. Germline lookup yields CDR1 DFQATT and CDR2 SNEGSKA (reference sequence). CDR3 length: 16 residues. Unmatched junction bases numbered 7, after V lost 7 bases and J lost 2 bases. CDR3 loop: CSVGGTSGKNTGELFF. The CDR3 DNA reads as TGCAGTGTTGGCGGGACTAGCGGGAAAAACACCGGGGAGCTGTTTTTT.

This chain uses TRBV7-2 with TRBJ1-1; no clear D. Germline V lookup: CDR1 SGHTA, CDR2 FQGNSA. CDR3 length: 14 residues. Between the trimmed V and J ends, which lost 5 bases and 7 bases, there was a span of 17 bases. The CDR3 is CASSDRMGYGEAFF. In DNA, the CDR3 is TGTGCCAGCAGCGATAGGATGGGGTACGGTGAAGCTTTCTTT.

This clonotype was recorded a few times. The gene calls are TRBV15 and TRBJ2-1, with 8 bases identical to TRBD2. The CDR3 sequence is 15 residues long. CDR1 and CDR2 (germline): LNHNV, YYDKDF (reference sequence). V shed 0 bases and J 8 bases; nucleotides not matched to a gene: 6. CDR3 in amino acids: CATSRDRGTSHEQFF. CDR3 DNA: TGTGCCACCAGCAGAGATCGGGGGACTAGTCATGAGCAGTTCTTC.

The rearrangement uses TRBV20-1 and TRBJ1-1; maybe TRBD1 (5 bases). The CDR3 runs 13 residues. Trimming removed 2 bases from V and 8 bases from J, with 15 bases in between. The germline V gene encodes CDR1 DFQATT and CDR2 SNEGSKA (reference sequence). CDR3 DNA: TGCAGTGCTAGAAAGGGGAGCCCCTCAGAAGCTTTCTTT. Protein product: CSARKGSPSEAFF.

V gene TRBV6-9 combines with J gene TRBJ2-3; TRBD2 might be the D (6 bases). CDR1 and CDR2 (germline): MNHGY, SVAAGI. Trimming shortened V by 3 bases and J by 4 bases, and 14 bases separated the two germline ends. CDR3 length equals 15 residues. The CDR3 protein is CASSYGGSQSDTQYF. The CDR3 bases are TGTGCCAGCAGTTACGGGGGTTCACAGTCAGATACGCAGTATTTT.

CDR3 nucleotides: TGTGCCACCCTTCGGACAGGCCTTAATGAAAAACTGTTTTTT. Translation: CATLRTGLNEKLFF. The chain uses TRBV12-3 or TRBV12-4 and TRBJ1-4; 7 bases agree with TRBD1. V dropped 10 bases and J dropped 4; count of bases not matched to a gene: 9. This CDR3 region has 14 residues.

In its sample, this clonotype was seen a few times. The V and J genes are TRBV3-1 and TRBJ2-7, with 8 bases that match TRBD1. The CDR3 extends over 14 amino acids. The germline CDR1 and CDR2 sequences are LGHDT and YNNKEL (reference sequence). V trimming: 1 base; J trimming: 6 bases; junction bases outside the gene matches: 5. The CDR3 reads CASSQAQGAVEQYF. The CDR3 DNA reads as TGTGCCAGCAGCCAAGCGCAGGGGGCGGTCGAGCAGTACTTC.

This rearrangement joins TRBV2 to TRBJ2-1; D gene unclear. CDR1 and CDR2 (germline): SNHLY, FYNNEI. V lost 6 bases to trimming and J lost 7 bases, with 7 bases between them. The CDR3 loop spans 11 amino acids. This CDR3 reads CASRSENEQFF. In DNA, the CDR3 is TGTGCCAGCAGGTCGGAAAATGAGCAGTTCTTC.

The table lists this clonotype with many counts. The V call is TRBV12-3 or TRBV12-4, the J call TRBJ2-3; 7 bases map to TRBD1. CDR3 length: 17 amino acids. Trimming cost V 5 bases and J 1 base; bases outside gene matches: 12. The CDR3 region is CASSPTLRQGGTDTQYF. CDR3 in DNA: TGTGCCAGCAGTCCTACCCTCAGACAGGGTGGCACAGATACGCAGTATTTT.

As concerns this clonotype: The CDR3 does not close with the conserved phenylalanine or tryptophan, likely indicating a read error. The limits of the CDR3 on the DNA are not certain, so only TCRdb's listed CDR3 is given. CDR3 loop: CASSFRDSGGSEG. The chain joins TRBV5-1 to TRBJ2-1; TRBD2 was called by the table and not checked on the DNA. Ends included, the CDR3 has 13 residues. Germline loops: CDR1 SGHRS, CDR2 YFSETQ.

This clonotype showed up just a few times. This chain uses TRBV7-2 with TRBJ1-5; 8 bases match TRBD1. The germline V gene has CDR1 SGHTA and CDR2 FQGNSA. V trimming: 4 bases; J trimming: 2 bases; junction bases outside the gene matches: 4. The CDR3 sequence is 15 residues long. DNA of the CDR3: TGTGCCAGCAGCTCCGACAGGGGCGGCAATCAGCCCCAGCATTTT. Its protein is CASSSDRGGNQPQHF.

The V and J genes are TRBV19 and TRBJ1-1; D gene unclear. This CDR3 has 14 amino acids. The V end lost 7 bases, the J end lost 1 base, and 13 bases lay between the germline ends. Germline loops: CDR1 LNHDA, CDR2 SQIVND (reference sequence). The CDR3 region has the DNA TGTGCCAGTATCAACGTCACAAGGAACACTGAAGCTTTCTTT. Translation gives CASINVTRNTEAFF.

This clonotype turned up a few times. The genes are TRBV7-9 and TRBJ1-2, with D maybe TRBD1 (6 bases). In germline, CDR1 is SEHNR, CDR2 FQNEAQ (reference sequence). The CDR3 runs to 12 residues. Trimming removed 5 bases from V and 7 bases from J, with 11 bases in between. CDR3 bases: TGTGCCAGCAGCAACAGGGAGGCTGGCTACACCTTC. As protein: CASSNREAGYTF. The variable domain in full, completed from reference TRBV7-9 and TRBJ1-2, reads DTGVSQNPRHKITKRGQNVTFRCDPISEHNRLYWYRQTLGQGPEFLTYFQNEAQLEKSRLLSDRFSAERPKGSFSTLEIQRTEQGDSAMYLCASSNREAGYTFGSGTRLTVV.

J is TRBJ2-7 and V is TRBV27, with 8 bases lining up with TRBD1. V was pared by 7 bases and J by 1 base, with 15 bases of the junction left unmatched. Per germline, CDR1 MNHEY and CDR2 SMNVEV (reference sequence). The CDR3 totals 17 residues. CDR3 nucleotides: TGTGCCAGCACCTCAGGGTTCGGACAGGGATTATCCTACGAGCAGTACTTC. This sequence encodes CASTSGFGQGLSYEQYF.

The genes are TRBV7-3 and TRBJ2-6, with D possibly TRBD2 on 5 matching bases. The CDR3 has 15 amino acids. V lost 5 bases and J lost 0, with 8 bases in between. The germline gives CDR1 SGHTA, CDR2 FQGTGA. The CDR3 nucleotides are TGTGCCAGCAGCGAGCGGCGCTCTGGGGCCAACGTCCTGACTTTC. Its protein is CASSERRSGANVLTF.